This T cell receptor (beta chain) was recorded in a study of control samples from healthy donors and cancer patients. Germline CDR1 and CDR2: SGHRS and YFSETQ. With 7 bases removed from V and 4 bases from J, the gap between germline ends came to 18 bases. The CDR3 sequence is 15 residues long. Only in-frame clones appear in the TCRdb table, and some are missing; sequencing was by immunoSEQ multiplex PCR. The profile shows just under 65,000 clones, roughly 85% of them singletons. The receptor was isolated from a man aged 40-49 years in good health. J is TRBJ1-3 and V is TRBV5-1; D may be TRBD1 (5 bases). Sequenced material: blood. The CDR3 bases are TGCGCCAGCTCCGGTCGGGGGGTATCAGGAAACACCATATATTTT. Protein product: CASSGRGVSGNTIYF.